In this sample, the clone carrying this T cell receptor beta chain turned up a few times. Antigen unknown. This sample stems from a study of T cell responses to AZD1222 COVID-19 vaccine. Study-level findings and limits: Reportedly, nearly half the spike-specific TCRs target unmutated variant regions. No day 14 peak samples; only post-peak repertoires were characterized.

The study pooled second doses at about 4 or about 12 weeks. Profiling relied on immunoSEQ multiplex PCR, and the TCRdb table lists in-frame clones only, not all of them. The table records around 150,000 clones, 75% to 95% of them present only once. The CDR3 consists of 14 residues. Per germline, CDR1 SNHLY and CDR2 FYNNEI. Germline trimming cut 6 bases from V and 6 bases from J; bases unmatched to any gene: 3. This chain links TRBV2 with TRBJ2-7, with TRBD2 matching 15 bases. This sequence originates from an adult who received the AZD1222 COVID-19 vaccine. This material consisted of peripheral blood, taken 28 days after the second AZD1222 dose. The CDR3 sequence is CASSPGLAGGEQYF. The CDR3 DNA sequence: TGTGCCAGCAGCCCGGGACTAGCGGGAGGCGAGCAGTACTTC.